These 20 T cell receptor delta chains were sequenced from one sample in a study of human gamma delta and Vdelta1 T cells listed by TCRdb under 2018. The library relied on PCR. Sequencer: Illumina MiSeq. The public reads were reprocessed by TCRdb using CATT, and rows of matching DNA were later combined. For this sample there are about 1,400 delta-chain clones; roughly two fifths appear just once. About 4.8% of the sample comes from the top ten. Sequenced input: Vdelta1 gamma-delta T cells from blood. Taken with the paper, the label for cell subset or site translates to: Vd1+ T cells from peripheral blood. Source of these receptors: a human donor in good health.

A word on this clone: Given a much more abundant clone one base away, this may be a read error. The chain links TRDV1 to TRDJ1; D is perhaps TRDD3 (6 bases). V was clipped by 2 bases and J by 0 bases, with 43 bases between them. This CDR3 spans 26 amino acids. CDR1 and CDR2 (germline): TSWWSYY, QGS. CDR3 nucleotide sequence: TGTGCTCTTGGGGAATTTTTCCCTTTCCCTTCGACCACACGGGAGGGGATCCCGCCGCACACCGATAAACTCATCTTT. It translates to CALGEFFPFPSTTREGIPPHTDKLIF.

About this clone itself: At one end, the junction sequence differs from germline, possibly due to a read error. In the same sample, other DNA sequences code for this CDR3. The chain joins TRDV1 to TRDJ1, with D possibly TRDD3 on 5 matching bases. In germline, CDR1 is TSWWSYY, CDR2 QGS. The CDR3 is 18 residues long. The CDR3 DNA follows: TGTGCTCTGGGGGCTTTCCCGCCCCTGGGATGGGGTAGGAATAAACTCATCTTT. Translated: CALGAFPPLGWGRNKLIF.

In regard to this clone: It is likely a read error: a sequence one base away is far more abundant. The genes are TRDV1 and TRDJ1; tentative D call: TRDD3 (6 bases). There are 26 residues in the CDR3. V shed 0 bases and J shed 4 bases, with 45 bases lying between them. Germline assignment: CDR1 TSWWSYY and CDR2 QGS. The DNA for the CDR3 is TGTGCTCTTGGGGAACTAAGGGAGCCCCTGTTCGGCCCGCTGGGATGGTGGGGGGCCTTCATCGATAAACTCATCTTT. It translates to CALGELREPLFGPLGWWGAFIDKLIF.

Regarding this clone: A far more abundant clone sits one base away, making this likely a read error. The rearrangement uses TRDV1 and TRDJ1, with 11 bases that match TRDD3. The CDR3 has 17 amino acids. Per germline, CDR1 TSWWSYY and CDR2 QGS. J gave up 3 bases and V 4 bases, and 10 bases lay outside the gene matches. CDR3 bases: TGTGCTCTTGGGGCCGTAGACTGGGGGATAAGCGCCGATAAACTCATCTTT. This codes for CALGAVDWGISADKLIF.

As to this clone: This likely came from a read error, as a far larger clone is one base away. V is TRDV1 and J is TRDJ1; D perhaps matches TRDD3 (6 bases). Germline-derived CDR1 and CDR2 are TSWWSYY and QGS. The CDR3 loop spans 18 amino acids. The CDR3 DNA sequence: TGTGCTCCTGGGGACACCGCTCGGGGGCGATATAACACCGATAAACTCATCTTT. Protein: CAPGDTARGRYNTDKLIF.

This clone is labeled medium-sized (0.01 to 0.1%). The chain has TRDV1 and TRDJ1; the match to TRDD2 covers 8 bases. The CDR3 is 16 amino acids. The germline gives CDR1 TSWWSYY, CDR2 QGS. V trimming: 5 bases; J trimming: 8 bases; junction bases outside the gene matches: 16. The CDR3 protein is CALGSSSYRGVTKLIF. The CDR3 coding sequence is TGTGCTCTTGGGAGCTCTTCCTACCGTGGGGTTACCAAACTCATCTTT.

This clone is large. In the same sample, other DNA sequences code for this CDR3. This chain uses TRDV1 with TRDJ1; 9 bases fit TRDD2. The V and J ends lost 1 base and 8 bases, in that order; junction bases with no gene match: 32. The CDR3 is 23 amino acids. The germline V gene encodes CDR1 TSWWSYY and CDR2 QGS. This chain's CDR3 is CALGEPHLPVPFLRTGRAGKLIF. CDR3 nucleotide sequence: TGTGCTCTTGGGGAACCTCACTTACCGGTCCCCTTCCTACGGACTGGGCGTGCGGGAAAACTCATCTTT.

This clone is deemed large. The chain links TRDV1 to TRDJ1; 7 nucleotides align to TRDD3. After removal of 2 bases from V and 0 bases from J, the junction contained 18 bases not matched to a gene. This CDR3 contains 20 residues. CDR1 and CDR2 from the germline V gene are TSWWSYY and QGS. The CDR3 region is CALGEAGRLKWGGYTDKLIF. In nucleotides, the CDR3 is TGTGCTCTTGGGGAAGCAGGCCGTCTAAAGTGGGGGGGATACACCGATAAACTCATCTTT.

With regard to this clone: A single base separates this from a much larger clone, so it may be a read error. No V segment was called; the J segment is TRDJ3; TRDD3 reflects the table's D call only, with no check against the DNA. This CDR3 is 24 amino acids long. The CDR3 bases are TGTGCTCGTGGGGACCTATCCCATACGGGAAGAAACGAACCCTTTTCCTGGGACACCCGACAGATGTTTTTC. Amino acid sequence: CARGDLSHTGRNEPFSWDTRQMFF.

Turning to this clone: A much larger clonotype is one base distant, so this may be a read error. The chain has TRDV1 and TRDJ1; 13 nucleotides match TRDD3. J was trimmed by 0 bases and V by 2 bases; bases with no gene match: 27. CDR1 is TSWWSYY, CDR2 QGS, per germline. There are 25 residues in the CDR3. This chain's CDR3 is CALGEVLRKPWTPYWGIRNTDKLIF. CDR3 DNA: TGTGCTCTTGGGGAAGTTCTACGCAAGCCTTGGACACCGTACTGGGGGATACGCAACACCGATAAACTCATCTTT.

Turning to this clone: A read error may produce the germline difference seen at one junction end. The J gene is TRDJ1, the V gene TRDV1; 7 nucleotides match TRDD3. Germline V gene sequence: CDR1 TSWWSYY, CDR2 QGS. The CDR3 runs 14 residues. The chain's CDR3 is CSGPGGGYTDKLIF. In DNA form, the CDR3 reads TGCTCTGGTCCTGGGGGGGGATACACCGATAAACTCATCTTT.

Points on this clone: A far larger clone is only one base removed, so a read error is likely. This sample includes further DNA sequences coding for the same CDR3. The rearrangement links TRDV1 to TRDJ1; D is tentatively TRDD2 or TRDD3 (6 bases each). Germline V CDR1 and CDR2: TSWWSYY, QGS. CDR3 length equals 21 residues. The CDR3 region is CALGERILPALGTRYTDKLIF. CDR3 DNA sequence: TGTGCTCTTGGAGAACGAATCCTACCCGCGCTGGGGACCCGGTACACCGATAAACTCATCTTT.

This clone was counted once. A clone one base away is much larger, so this may be a read error. This chain uses TRDV1 with TRDJ1; D might be TRDD3 (5 bases). The germline V gene has CDR1 TSWWSYY and CDR2 QGS. V was cut by 5 bases and J by 6 bases, with 28 bases left in between. The CDR3 loop spans 18 amino acids. As DNA, the CDR3 is TGTGCTCTTGGGCAGCCATTGGAGCCCTGGGCGATCGCGAATAAACTCATCTTT. Amino acid sequence: CALGQPLEPWAIANKLIF.

This clone was counted between two and nine times. This chain uses TRDV1 with TRDJ1; 8 bases line up with TRDD3. Germline V gives CDR1 TSWWSYY, CDR2 QGS. The CDR3 is made up of 19 amino acids. The V segment lost 0 bases and the J segment 0 bases; nucleotides outside the gene matches: 12. The CDR3 DNA sequence: TGTGCTCTTGGGGAACTTTCAGGCCTGGGGGACCGGTACACCGATAAACTCATCTTT. The encoded protein is CALGELSGLGDRYTDKLIF.

As regards this clone: One base separates it from a far larger clone, so it is likely a read error. The V gene is TRAV36/DV7, the J gene TRDJ3; the match to TRDD3 covers 12 bases. There are 22 residues in the CDR3. Germline CDR1 and CDR2: VTNFRS and LTSSGIE (reference sequence). The CDR3 here is CAVPTLPTPAGGYAWDARQMFF. The CDR3 coding sequence is TGTGCTGTACCGACCCTTCCTACGCCAGCTGGGGGATACGCTTGGGACGCCCGACAGATGTTTTTC.

This clone is large in the sample. The rearrangement joins TRDV1 to TRDJ2; 7 bases align to TRDD3. The CDR3 has 22 residues. Germline trimming cut 3 bases from V and 1 base from J; bases unmatched to any gene: 23. Germline values: CDR1 TSWWSYY, CDR2 QGS. CDR3 sequence: CALGDRLLTGVGGAILTAQLFF. The CDR3 DNA reads as TGTGCTCTTGGGGATCGCCTTCTCACTGGGGTTGGGGGGGCGATTTTGACAGCACAACTCTTCTTT.

Points on this clone: This may stem from a read error, because a much larger clone lies one nucleotide away. The rearrangement joins TRDV1 to TRDJ1; D might be TRDD2 (9 bases). The CDR3 is made up of 19 amino acids. Germline CDR1 and CDR2: TSWWSYY and QGS. The CDR3 spells CALEGLPTSGGPGADKPIF. The DNA for the CDR3 is TGTGCTCTCGAAGGCCTTCCTACGTCTGGGGGACCTGGGGCCGATAAACCCATCTTT.

This clone is large. The rearrangement joins TRDV1 to TRDJ1; TRDD3 agrees at 12 bases. Germline trimming cut 3 bases from V and 11 bases from J; bases unmatched to any gene: 19. From germline, CDR1 is TSWWSYY and CDR2 QGS. CDR3 length: 18 residues. The CDR3 nucleotides are TGTGCTCTTGGGGATCTACCGGAGCCGATACTGGGGGATACTGGCCTCATCTTT. It is translated as CALGDLPEPILGDTGLIF.

About this clone: Only one base separates this from a far larger clonotype, so it likely reflects a read error. This sample includes further DNA sequences coding for the same CDR3. V and J are TRDV2 and TRDJ1; TRDD3 is a possible D gene (5 bases). Per the germline V gene, CDR1 is GEAIGNYY and CDR2 is EKD. This CDR3 spans 17 amino acids. Trimming stripped 0 bases from V and 5 bases from J, with 21 bases between. The CDR3: CACDTFLYVKMGDKLIF. The DNA of the CDR3 is TGTGCCTGTGACACCTTTCTTTACGTCAAGATGGGGGATAAACTCATCTTT.

Worth noting for this clone: A far larger clone is one nucleotide away, so this likely arose from a read error. The rearrangement joins TRDV1 to TRDJ1; 10 bases align to TRDD3. Per germline, CDR1 TSWWSYY and CDR2 QGS. The CDR3 is 23 residues long. J was trimmed by 3 bases and V by 4 bases; bases with no gene match: 29. The CDR3 DNA is TGTGCTCTTGGGGTAAGGGGGTTCCTCCCTTCTACTGGGGGATCCGGGTACGCCGATAAACTCATCTTT. It codes for CALGVRGFLPSTGGSGYADKLIF.